This T cell receptor beta chain is drawn from a study of identical twins. TCRdb re-called the 5' RACE reads through MiXCR, storing one row per CDR3 protein. In the table there are a few hundred thousand distinct CDR3 sequences, under 20% of which are singletons. The CDR3 runs to 13 residues. Trimming cost V 2 bases and J 3 bases, with 9 bases left between them. From germline, CDR1 is DFQATT and CDR2 SNEGSKA (reference sequence). The TCR was taken from a man in his forties or fifties in good health. The chain uses TRBV20-1 and TRBJ2-3; no reliable D call. Sequenced input: naive T cells sorted from blood. The chain's CDR3 is CSARKDRTDTQYF. In nucleotides, the CDR3 is TGCAGTGCTAGAAAAGACCGTACAGATACGCAGTATTTT.